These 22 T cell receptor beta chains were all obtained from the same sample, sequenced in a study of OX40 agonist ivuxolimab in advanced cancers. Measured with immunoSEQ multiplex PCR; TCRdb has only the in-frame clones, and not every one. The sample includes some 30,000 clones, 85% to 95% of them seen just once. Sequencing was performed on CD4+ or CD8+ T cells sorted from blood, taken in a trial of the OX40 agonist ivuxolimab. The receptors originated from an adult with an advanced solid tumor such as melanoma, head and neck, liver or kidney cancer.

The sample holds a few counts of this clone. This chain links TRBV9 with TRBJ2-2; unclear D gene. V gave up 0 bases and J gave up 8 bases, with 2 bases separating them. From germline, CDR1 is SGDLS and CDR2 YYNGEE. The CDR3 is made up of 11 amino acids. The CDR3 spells CASSVGGELFF. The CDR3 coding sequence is TGTGCCAGCAGCGTAGGGGGGGAGCTGTTTTTT.

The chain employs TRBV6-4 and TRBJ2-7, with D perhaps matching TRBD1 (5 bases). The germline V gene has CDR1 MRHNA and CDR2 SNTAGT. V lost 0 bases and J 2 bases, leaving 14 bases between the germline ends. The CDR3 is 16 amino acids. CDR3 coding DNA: TGTGCCAGCAGTGACTCAGGCAGGGCCATCGCCTACGAGCAGTACTTC. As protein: CASSDSGRAIAYEQYF.

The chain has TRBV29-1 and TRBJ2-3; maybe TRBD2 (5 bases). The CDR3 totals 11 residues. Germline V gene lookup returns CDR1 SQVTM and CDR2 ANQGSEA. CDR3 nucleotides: TGCATTAGTAGCGACACAGATACGCAGTATTTT. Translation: CISSDTDTQYF.

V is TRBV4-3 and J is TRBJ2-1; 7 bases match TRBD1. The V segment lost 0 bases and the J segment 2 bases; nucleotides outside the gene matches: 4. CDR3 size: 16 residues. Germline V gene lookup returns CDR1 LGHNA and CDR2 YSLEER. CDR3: CASSQETQGAYNEQFF. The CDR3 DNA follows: TGCGCCAGCAGCCAAGAGACGCAGGGGGCCTACAATGAGCAGTTCTTC.

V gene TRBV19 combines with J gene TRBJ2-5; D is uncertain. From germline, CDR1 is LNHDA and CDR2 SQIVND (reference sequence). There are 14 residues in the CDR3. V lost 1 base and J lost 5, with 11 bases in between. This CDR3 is CASSIAGRLETQYF. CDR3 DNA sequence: TGTGCCAGTAGTATAGCGGGCAGGTTGGAGACCCAGTACTTC.

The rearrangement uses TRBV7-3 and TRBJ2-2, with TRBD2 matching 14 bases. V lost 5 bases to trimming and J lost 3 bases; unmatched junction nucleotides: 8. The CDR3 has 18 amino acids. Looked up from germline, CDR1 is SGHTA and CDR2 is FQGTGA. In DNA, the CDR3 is TGTGCCAGCAGCACTTCGGGACTAGCGGGAGATGACACCGGGGAGCTGTTTTTT. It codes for CASSTSGLAGDDTGELFF.

This CDR3 is CASSEYPGSYGYTF. In nucleotides, the CDR3 is TGCGCCAGCAGTGAATATCCAGGCTCCTATGGCTACACCTTC. The genes are TRBV10-2 and TRBJ1-2, with D unclear. This CDR3 has 14 amino acids. Trimming stripped 3 bases from V and 4 bases from J, with 12 bases between. CDR1 is WSHSY, CDR2 SAAADI, per germline.

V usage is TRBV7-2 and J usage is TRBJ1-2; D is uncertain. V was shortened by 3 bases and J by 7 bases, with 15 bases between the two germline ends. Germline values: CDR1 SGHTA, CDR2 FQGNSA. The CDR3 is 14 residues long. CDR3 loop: CASSLGVAVSGYTF. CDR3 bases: TGTGCCAGCAGCTTGGGAGTGGCGGTCTCTGGCTACACCTTC.

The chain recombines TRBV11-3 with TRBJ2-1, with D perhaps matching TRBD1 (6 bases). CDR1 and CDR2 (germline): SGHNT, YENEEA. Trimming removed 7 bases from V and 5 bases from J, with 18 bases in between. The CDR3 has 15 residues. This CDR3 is CASTPGVGDHNEQFF. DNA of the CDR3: TGTGCCAGCACCCCAGGGGTAGGGGACCACAATGAGCAGTTCTTC.

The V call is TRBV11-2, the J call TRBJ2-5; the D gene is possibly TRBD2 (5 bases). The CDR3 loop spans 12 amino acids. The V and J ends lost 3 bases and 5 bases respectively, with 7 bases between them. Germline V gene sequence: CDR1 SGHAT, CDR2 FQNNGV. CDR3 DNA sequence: TGTGCCAGCAGCTTGGGGAGTGAGACCCAGTACTTC. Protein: CASSLGSETQYF.

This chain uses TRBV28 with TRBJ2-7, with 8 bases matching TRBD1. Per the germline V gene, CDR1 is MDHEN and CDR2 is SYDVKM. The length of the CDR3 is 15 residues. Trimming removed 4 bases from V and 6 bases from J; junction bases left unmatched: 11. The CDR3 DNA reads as TGTGCCAGCAGTTCGGACAGGGAAGCTGATGGCGAGCAGTACTTC. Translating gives CASSSDREADGEQYF.

CDR3 nucleotides: TGTGCCAGCAGCTCCCCAAAGGGGACCTACGAGCAGTACTTC. This gives the protein CASSSPKGTYEQYF. This chain links TRBV6-1 with TRBJ2-7, with D possibly TRBD1 on 5 matching bases. Germline values: CDR1 MNHNS, CDR2 SASEGT. This CDR3 is built from 14 residues. The V end lost 6 bases, the J end lost 2 bases, and 14 bases lay between the germline ends.

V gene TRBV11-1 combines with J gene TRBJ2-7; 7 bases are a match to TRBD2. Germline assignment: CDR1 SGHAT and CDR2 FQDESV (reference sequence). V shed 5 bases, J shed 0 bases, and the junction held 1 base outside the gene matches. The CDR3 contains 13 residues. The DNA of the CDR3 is TGTGCCAGCAGCGGGGGGGGCTCCTACGAGCAGTACTTC. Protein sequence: CASSGGGSYEQYF.

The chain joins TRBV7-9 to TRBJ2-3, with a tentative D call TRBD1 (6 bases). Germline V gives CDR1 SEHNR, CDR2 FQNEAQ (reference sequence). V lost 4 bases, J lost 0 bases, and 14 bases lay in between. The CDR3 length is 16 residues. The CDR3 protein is CASSSNRATSTDTQYF. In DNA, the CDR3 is TGTGCCAGCAGCTCTAACAGGGCCACTAGCACAGATACGCAGTATTTT.

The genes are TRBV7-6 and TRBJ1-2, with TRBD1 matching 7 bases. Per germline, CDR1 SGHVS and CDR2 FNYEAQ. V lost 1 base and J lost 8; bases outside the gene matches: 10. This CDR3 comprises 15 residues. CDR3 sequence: CASSLGEGGAGGYTF. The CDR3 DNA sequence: TGTGCCAGCAGCTTAGGGGAAGGGGGCGCGGGAGGCTACACCTTC.

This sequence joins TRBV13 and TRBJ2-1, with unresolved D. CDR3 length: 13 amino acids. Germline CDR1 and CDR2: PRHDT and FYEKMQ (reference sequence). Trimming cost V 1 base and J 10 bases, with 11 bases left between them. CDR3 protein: CASSLVSKGEQFF. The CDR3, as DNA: TGTGCCAGCAGCTTAGTCAGCAAGGGAGAGCAGTTCTTC.

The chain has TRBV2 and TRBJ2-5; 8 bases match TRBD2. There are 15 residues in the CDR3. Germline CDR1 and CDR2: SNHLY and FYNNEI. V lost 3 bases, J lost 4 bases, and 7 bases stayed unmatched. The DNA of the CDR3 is TGTGCCAGCAGTGATTGGGGGAGCGGGAGAGAGACCCAGTACTTC. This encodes CASSDWGSGRETQYF.

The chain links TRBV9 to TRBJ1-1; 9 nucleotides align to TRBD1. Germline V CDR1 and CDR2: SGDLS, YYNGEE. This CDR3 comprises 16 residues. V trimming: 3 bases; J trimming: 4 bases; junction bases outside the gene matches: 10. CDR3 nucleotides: TGTGCCAGCAGCGACCGCCGACAGGGGGGGGGCACTGAAGCTTTCTTT. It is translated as CASSDRRQGGGTEAFF.

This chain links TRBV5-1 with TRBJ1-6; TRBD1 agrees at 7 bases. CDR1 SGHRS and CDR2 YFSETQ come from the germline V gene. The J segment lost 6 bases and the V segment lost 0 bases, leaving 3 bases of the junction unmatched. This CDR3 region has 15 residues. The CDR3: CASSLAGDSNSPLHF. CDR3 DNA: TGCGCCAGCAGCTTGGCCGGGGACAGTAATTCACCCCTCCACTTT.

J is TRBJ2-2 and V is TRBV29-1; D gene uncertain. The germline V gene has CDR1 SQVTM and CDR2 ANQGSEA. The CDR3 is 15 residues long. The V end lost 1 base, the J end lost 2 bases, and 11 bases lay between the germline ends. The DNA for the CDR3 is TGCAGCGTTGAAGGCTCGGGCAGTAACACCGGGGAGCTGTTTTTT. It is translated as CSVEGSGSNTGELFF.

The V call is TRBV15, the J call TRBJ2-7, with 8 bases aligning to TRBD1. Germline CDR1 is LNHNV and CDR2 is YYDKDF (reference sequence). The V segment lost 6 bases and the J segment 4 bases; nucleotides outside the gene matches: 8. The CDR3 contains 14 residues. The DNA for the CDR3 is TGTGCCACCAGGGGATCCGACAGGGGTTACGAGCAGTACTTC. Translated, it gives CATRGSDRGYEQYF.

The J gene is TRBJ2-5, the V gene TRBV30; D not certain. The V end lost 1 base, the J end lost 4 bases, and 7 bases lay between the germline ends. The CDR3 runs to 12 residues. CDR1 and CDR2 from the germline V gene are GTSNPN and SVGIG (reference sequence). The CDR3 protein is CAWSGSSETQYF. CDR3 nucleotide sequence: TGTGCCTGGAGTGGGTCATCAGAGACCCAGTACTTC.